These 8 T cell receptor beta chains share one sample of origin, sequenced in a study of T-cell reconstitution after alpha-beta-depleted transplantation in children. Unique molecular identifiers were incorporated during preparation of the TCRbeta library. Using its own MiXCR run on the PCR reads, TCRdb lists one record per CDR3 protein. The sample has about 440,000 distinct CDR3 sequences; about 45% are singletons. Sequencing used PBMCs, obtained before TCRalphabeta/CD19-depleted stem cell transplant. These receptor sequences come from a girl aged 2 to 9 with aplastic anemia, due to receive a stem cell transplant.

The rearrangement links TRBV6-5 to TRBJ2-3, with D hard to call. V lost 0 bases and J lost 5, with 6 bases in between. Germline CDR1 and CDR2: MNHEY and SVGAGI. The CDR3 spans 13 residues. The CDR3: CASSYSRKDTQYF. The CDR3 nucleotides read TGTGCCAGCAGTTACTCTAGAAAAGATACGCAGTATTTT.

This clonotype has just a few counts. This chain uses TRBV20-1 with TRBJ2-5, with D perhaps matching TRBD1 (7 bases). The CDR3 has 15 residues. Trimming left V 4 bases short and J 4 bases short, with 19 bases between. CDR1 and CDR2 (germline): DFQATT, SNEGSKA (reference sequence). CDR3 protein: CSAKEEGRGAETQYF. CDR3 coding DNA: TGCAGTGCTAAGGAGGAGGGCAGGGGGGCAGAGACCCAGTACTTC.

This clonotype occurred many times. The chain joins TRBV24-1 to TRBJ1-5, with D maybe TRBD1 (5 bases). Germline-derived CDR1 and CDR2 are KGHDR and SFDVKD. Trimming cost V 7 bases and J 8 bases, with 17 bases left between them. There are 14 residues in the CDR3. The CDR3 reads CATSARDFEEPQHF. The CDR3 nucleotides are TGTGCCACCAGCGCCAGGGATTTTGAGGAGCCCCAGCATTTT.

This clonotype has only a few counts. The CDR3 DNA is TGTGCCAGCAGCACGAGGACTAGCGGGAGGCCCTACAATGAGCAGTTCTTC. Its protein product is CASSTRTSGRPYNEQFF. This chain joins TRBV5-4 and TRBJ2-1; TRBD2 matches at 14 bases. CDR3 size: 17 residues. Germline assignment: CDR1 SGHNT and CDR2 YYREEE (reference sequence). V shed 4 bases and J 2 bases; nucleotides not matched to a gene: 5.

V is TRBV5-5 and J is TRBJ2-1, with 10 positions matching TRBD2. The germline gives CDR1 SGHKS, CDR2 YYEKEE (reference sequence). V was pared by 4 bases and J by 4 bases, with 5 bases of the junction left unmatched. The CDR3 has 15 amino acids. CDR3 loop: CASSLASGGYNEQFF. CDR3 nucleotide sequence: TGTGCCAGCAGCCTAGCTAGCGGGGGTTACAATGAGCAGTTCTTC.

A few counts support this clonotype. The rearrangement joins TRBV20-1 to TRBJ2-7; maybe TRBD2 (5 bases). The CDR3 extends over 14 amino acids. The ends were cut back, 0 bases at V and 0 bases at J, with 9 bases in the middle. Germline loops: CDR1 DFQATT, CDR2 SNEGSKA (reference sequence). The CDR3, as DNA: TGCAGTGCTAGAGAGGACTTTGGCTCCTACGAGCAGTACTTC. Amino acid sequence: CSAREDFGSYEQYF.

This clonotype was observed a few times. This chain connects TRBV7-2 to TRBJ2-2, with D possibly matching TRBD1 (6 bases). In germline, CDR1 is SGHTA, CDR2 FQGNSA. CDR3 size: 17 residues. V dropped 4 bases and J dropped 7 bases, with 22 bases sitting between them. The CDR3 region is CASSSDHRVTYDGELFF. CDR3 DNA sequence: TGTGCCAGCAGCTCTGATCACAGGGTCACCTACGACGGGGAGCTGTTTTTT.

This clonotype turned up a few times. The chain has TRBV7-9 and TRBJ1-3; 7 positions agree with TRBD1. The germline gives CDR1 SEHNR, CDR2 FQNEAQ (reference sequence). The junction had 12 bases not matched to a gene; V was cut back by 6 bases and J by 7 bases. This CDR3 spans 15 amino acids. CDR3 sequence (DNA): TGTGCCAGCAGTATCTCGACAGGGATCGGGAACACCATATATTTT. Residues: CASSISTGIGNTIYF.